This is a list of T cell receptor beta chains from one sample in a study of post-analysis software for immune sequencing data. TCRdb reprocessed the PCR reads via MiXCR and lists one record per CDR3 protein. The table shows about 770,000 distinct CDR3 sequences, with about 45% occurring only once. The sequencing sample was made of blood. Every receptor here comes from a girl aged 10-17 years with multiple sclerosis. CDR3s include the opening cysteine and the closing phenylalanine or tryptophan. D genes are given only for firm matches. Not all rows give a size; the values are once, few, many and, for expanded clones, a class.

J gene	V gene	D gene	clone size	CDR3 DNA	CDR3 protein
TRBJ2-1	TRBV10-3	TRBD2	-	TGTGCCATCTCCAGCGGGAGTTACAATGAGCAGTTCTTC	CAISSGSYNEQFF
TRBJ1-1	TRBV6-1	-	-	TGTGCCAGCCCGGGAGGAACTGAAGCTTTCTTT	CASPGGTEAFF
TRBJ2-1	TRBV6-6	-	-	TGTGCCAGCGGTACAACCTACGAGCAGTTCTTC	CASGTTYEQFF
TRBJ2-5	TRBV20-1	TRBD1	few	TGCAGTCCCCGACAGGGGATAGGCCAAGAGACCCAGTACTTC	CSPRQGIGQETQYF
TRBJ1-5	TRBV3-1	-	-	TGTGCCAGCAGCCAAGATCCCATAGGGGGGCGGCCCCAGCATTTT	CASSQDPIGGRPQHF
TRBJ2-3	TRBV7-6	-	-	TGTGCCAGCAGCTTAGTCGATATGGGGACCGCAGATACGCAGTATTTT	CASSLVDMGTADTQYF
TRBJ2-1	TRBV15	TRBD2	-	TGTGCCACCAGCAGAGGCACTAGCGGGAGTCCCTACAATGAGCAGTTCTTC	CATSRGTSGSPYNEQFF
TRBJ2-5	TRBV6-9	-	few	TGTGCCAGCAGTTATTTCGAGACCCAGTACTTC	CASSYFETQYF
TRBJ1-1	TRBV20-1	-	-	TGCAGTGCTAGAGATCCCGGTACCCTCCCGGGAGCTTTCTTT	CSARDPGTLPGAFF
TRBJ1-1	TRBV7-6	TRBD1	-	TGTGCCAGCAGCTTAGTCCCTGCAGGGGGAACTGAAGCTTTCTTT	CASSLVPAGGTEAFF
TRBJ2-1	TRBV4-3	-	few	TGCGCCAGCAGCCAAGCCAGGGACTCCTACAATGAGCAGTTCTTC	CASSQARDSYNEQFF
TRBJ2-7	TRBV6-2/TRBV6-3	TRBD2	-	TGTGCCAGCAGTGCGAGCGGGAGAATCGCCTACGAGCAGTACTTC	CASSASGRIAYEQYF
TRBJ2-5	TRBV5-6	-	-	TGTGCCAGCAGCTTGTCTATGGGGGCTGAGACCCAGTACTTC	CASSLSMGAETQYF
TRBJ2-7	TRBV10-3	-	-	TGTGCCATCAGTGAGTCGGAACGGGGGAGCTCCTACGAGCAGTACTTC	CAISESERGSSYEQYF
TRBJ1-2	TRBV12-3/TRBV12-4	-	many	TGTGCCAGCAGTTTACAGATTCCATATGGCTACACCTTC	CASSLQIPYGYTF
TRBJ2-7	TRBV7-6	-	few	TGTGCCAGCAGTGAAGGGTACGTCTACGAGCAGTACTTC	CASSEGYVYEQYF
TRBJ2-7	TRBV4-2	TRBD2	-	TGTGCCAGCAGCCCACCGACTAGCGGGAGCTCCTACGAGCAGTACTTC	CASSPPTSGSSYEQYF
TRBJ2-3	TRBV10-1	-	once	TGCGCCAGCAGTGAGACTAGCAGGGGCACAGATACGCAGTATTTT	CASSETSRGTDTQYF
TRBJ2-7	TRBV29-1	TRBD2	-	TGCAGCGTTGAAGATCCTCGGGGTAGCGGGAGAATCGGTGAGCAGTACTTC	CSVEDPRGSGRIGEQYF
TRBJ1-3	TRBV20-1	TRBD1	-	TGCAGTGCTCTTGGACAGGGGAACACCATATATTTT	CSALGQGNTIYF
TRBJ1-4	TRBV5-1	-	-	TGCGCGGGAGACAGTTTTGAAAAACTGTTTTTT	CAGDSFEKLFF
TRBJ2-3	TRBV12-3/TRBV12-4	TRBD2	-	TGTGCCAGCACACAGACTAGCGGGACCATTCCAGATACGCAGTATTTT	CASTQTSGTIPDTQYF
TRBJ2-1	TRBV12-3/TRBV12-4	-	-	TGTGCCAGCAGTCGACCCCTCTACAATGAGCAGTTCTTC	CASSRPLYNEQFF
TRBJ1-2	TRBV2	-	few	TGTGCCAGCAGTGAAACCCCTCCCGGGAATCCTAACTATGGCTACACCTTC	CASSETPPGNPNYGYTF
TRBJ2-1	TRBV12-3/TRBV12-4	-	-	TGTGCCAGCAGCCTCCCAGTGGGGGACTACAATGAGCAGTTCTTC	CASSLPVGDYNEQFF
TRBJ2-1	TRBV10-3	-	-	TGTGCCATCAGTTCCAGGGGAGATGAGCAGTTCTTC	CAISSRGDEQFF
TRBJ2-5	TRBV2	TRBD1	-	TGTGCCAGCTACCGGGACAGGGGTCGTGAGCAGTACTTC	CASYRDRGREQYF